This TCR beta chain was sequenced for a study of T cell repertoires in cytomegalovirus infection (dated by TCRdb to between 2018 and 2021). At the level of the whole study: Donor HLA type was relevant to the analysis, as public TCR beta signatures indicated carriage of CMV infection together with the matching HLA type. What the study reported, not specific to this receptor: In both this cohort and an independent cohort of some 370 donors, the cumulative frequency of public TCR beta family members distinguished carriers of CMV infection plus the relevant HLA type. The ex vivo response was dominated by HLA-C-restricted CMV-specific TCR beta clonotypes, which also provided the single most frequent clonotype in two of eight donors.

V is cut back by 1 base and J by 1 base, with 3 bases in the junction unmatched. Its CDR3 holds 16 amino acids, cysteine through phenylalanine. The CDR3 DNA has 48 bases and is translated from base 1. In the germline V gene, CDR1 corresponds to SGHAT and CDR2 to FQNNGV. This clonotype was detected ten times or more. The target of this receptor is not known. Qualities for individual bases were not recorded, and no much larger clone is one base off. The instrument given in TCRdb is Illumina HiSeq 1500. TCRdb reran the public reads through fastp at Q25 and MiXCR, keeping productive beta chains. Duplicate CDR3 protein sequences are folded into a single record with the most common DNA and genes. The sample includes under 200,000 distinct CDR3 sequences, with 9.5% observed a single time. The ten largest clonotypes hold roughly 5% of the sample.

The TCR comes from a human donor in good health (CMV status not recorded). Some clones in this sample may be carry-over from other donors' samples. The chain links TRBV11-2 with TRBJ1-5, and 8 junctional nucleotides match TRBD1. Specimen: PBMCs. DNA sequence: TGTGCCAGCAGCTTAGGCCGACAGGGGAGCAATCAGCCCCAGCATTTT. This yields the protein CASSLGRQGSNQPQHF.